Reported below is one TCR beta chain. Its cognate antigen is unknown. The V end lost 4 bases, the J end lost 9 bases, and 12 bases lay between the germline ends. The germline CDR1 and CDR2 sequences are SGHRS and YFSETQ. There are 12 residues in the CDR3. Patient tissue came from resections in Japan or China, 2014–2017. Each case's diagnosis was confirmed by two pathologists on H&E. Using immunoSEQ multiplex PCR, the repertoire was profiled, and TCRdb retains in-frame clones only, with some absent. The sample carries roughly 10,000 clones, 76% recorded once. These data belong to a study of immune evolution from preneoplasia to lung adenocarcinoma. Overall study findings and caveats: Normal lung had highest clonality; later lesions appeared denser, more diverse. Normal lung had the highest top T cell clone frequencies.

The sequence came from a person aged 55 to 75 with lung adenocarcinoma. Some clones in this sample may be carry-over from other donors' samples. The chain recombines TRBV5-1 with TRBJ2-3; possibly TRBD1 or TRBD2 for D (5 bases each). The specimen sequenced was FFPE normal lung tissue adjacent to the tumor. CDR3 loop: CASSEQRGTQYF. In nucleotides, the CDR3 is TGCGCCAGCAGCGAGCAGAGGGGAACGCAGTATTTT.